The 24 T cell receptor beta chains below were found in one sample sequenced in a study of Ad26.COV2.S vaccination and SARS-CoV-2 variants. Treatment defined: 15 to 20 received Ad26.COV2.S at low or high dose, single or two shots; several received placebo; per-sample allocation not given. Sampling took place 63 days after the first vaccine or placebo injection. The method was immunoSEQ multiplex PCR; TCRdb's version includes in-frame clones alone and lacks a portion of them. The data show about 320,000 clones, with approximately 86% seen just once and 2% to 2.5% held by the top ten. Specimen: peripheral blood, collected in a trial of Ad26.COV2.S vaccine versus placebo. These receptors were taken from a person aged 18-65 years who received the Ad26.COV2.S COVID-19 vaccine or a placebo.

The rearrangement joins TRBV27 to TRBJ1-5; 7 bases fit TRBD1. This CDR3 spans 15 amino acids. V gave up 0 bases and J gave up 6 bases; unmatched junction bases: 5. Germline CDR1 reads MNHEY; CDR2 reads SMNVEV (reference sequence). The CDR3 DNA reads as TGTGCCAGCAGTTTATCGGGCCAGGGGGTTCAGCCCCAGCATTTT. As protein: CASSLSGQGVQPQHF.

This clone was observed once. This rearrangement joins TRBV19 to TRBJ2-3, with a weak D call TRBD1 (5 bases). V was pared by 10 bases and J by 2 bases, with 13 bases between. Germline V gene sequence: CDR1 LNHDA, CDR2 SQIVND (reference sequence). The CDR3 length is 13 residues. The CDR3 here is CATTGRHTDTQYF. For the CDR3, the DNA is TGTGCCACCACAGGTCGGCACACAGATACGCAGTATTTT.

This clone was found a few times. This chain connects TRBV4-2 to TRBJ2-7; D is ambiguous. The V and J ends lost 3 bases and 2 bases respectively, with 2 bases between them. The CDR3 loop spans 11 amino acids. CDR1 LGHNA and CDR2 YNFKEQ come from the germline V gene. The CDR3 DNA sequence: TGTGCCAGCAGCCAGGCCTACGAGCAGTACTTC. It specifies CASSQAYEQYF.

Details on this clone: The same CDR3 arises from other DNA sequences in this sample as well. The chain has TRBV5-1 and TRBJ2-3; D may be TRBD1 or TRBD2 (5 bases each). Looked up from germline, CDR1 is SGHRS and CDR2 is YFSETQ. There are 14 residues in the CDR3. V lost 0 bases and J lost 6, with 11 bases in between. The DNA for the CDR3 is TGCGCCAGCAGCTTGGTCCCCGGGACGGATACGCAGTATTTT. Amino acids: CASSLVPGTDTQYF.

V and J are TRBV28 and TRBJ1-2; D ambiguous. The CDR3 is 15 amino acids. In germline, CDR1 is MDHEN, CDR2 SYDVKM. With 6 bases removed from V and 6 bases from J, the gap between germline ends came to 20 bases. The CDR3 spells CASRTSSGLKDGYTF. CDR3 sequence (DNA): TGTGCCAGCAGAACCTCCTCGGGGTTAAAAGATGGCTACACCTTC.

This chain links TRBV6-2 or TRBV6-3 with TRBJ1-1; the D gene is possibly TRBD1 (5 bases). The CDR3 is 16 residues long. Germline CDR1 MNHEY, CDR2 SVGEGT. V was trimmed by 2 bases and J by 0 bases, leaving 13 bases between them. CDR3 residues: CASSYALTGVNTEAFF. The CDR3 nucleotides read TGTGCCAGCAGTTACGCCTTAACGGGGGTGAACACTGAAGCTTTCTTT.

This rearrangement joins TRBV3-1 (or the pseudogene TRBV3-2) to TRBJ2-1; D may match TRBD1 or TRBD2 (5 bases each). This CDR3 is 16 amino acids long. V lost 4 bases, J lost 2 bases, and 15 bases lay in between. Germline V gives CDR1 LGHDT, CDR2 YNNKEL (reference sequence). CDR3 DNA: TGTGCCAGCAGCCCCCCGGGGACCCGGGCCTACAATGAGCAGTTCTTC. Amino acids: CASSPPGTRAYNEQFF.

The sample holds a few counts of this clone. The chain has TRBV13 and TRBJ1-6; D uncertain. Germline lookup yields CDR1 PRHDT and CDR2 FYEKMQ (reference sequence). The ends were cut back, 2 bases at V and 7 bases at J, with 15 bases in the middle. CDR3 size: 16 residues. The CDR3 DNA is TGTGCCAGCAGCTTATCCGGAGTAGTGGGGAATTCACCCCTCCACTTT. Translation gives CASSLSGVVGNSPLHF.

The chain recombines TRBV5-1 with TRBJ2-3, with D tentatively TRBD2 (6 bases). Germline V lookup: CDR1 SGHRS, CDR2 YFSETQ. The CDR3 runs to 14 residues. Trimming took off 4 bases at V and 0 bases at J, with 9 bases between the two ends. The CDR3 DNA reads as TGCGCCAGCAGCAGGGACTCCAGCACAGATACGCAGTATTTT. Its translation is CASSRDSSTDTQYF.

This clone has more than one count but fewer than ten. The gene calls are TRBV6-4 and TRBJ2-1, with TRBD2 matching over 11 bases. Germline V gene sequence: CDR1 MRHNA, CDR2 SNTAGT. This CDR3 has 15 residues. V lost 3 bases to trimming and J lost 8 bases; unmatched junction nucleotides: 6. The CDR3 coding sequence is TGTGCCAGCAGTGAAGGGACTAGCGGATCCGATGAGCAGTTCTTC. Encoded protein: CASSEGTSGSDEQFF.

This clone was seen once. The rearrangement uses TRBV9 and TRBJ1-2; 7 nucleotides agree with TRBD1. V dropped 3 bases and J dropped 5; count of bases not matched to a gene: 7. Per germline, CDR1 SGDLS and CDR2 YYNGEE. The CDR3 consists of 14 residues. CDR3 sequence: CASSGPRGGYGYTF. CDR3 nucleotides: TGTGCCAGCAGCGGGCCCAGGGGGGGTTATGGCTACACCTTC.

The chain links TRBV12-3 or TRBV12-4 to TRBJ2-7, with D unclear. The CDR3 has 13 residues. V was clipped by 7 bases and J by 4 bases, with 14 bases between them. The CDR3 spells CASTLGSKYEQYF. CDR3 in DNA: TGTGCCAGCACACTGGGCAGTAAGTACGAGCAGTACTTC.

This clone was seen a single time. The V call is TRBV30, the J call TRBJ2-7; 7 bases line up with TRBD1. CDR1 is GTSNPN, CDR2 SVGIG, per germline (reference sequence). The CDR3 contains 15 residues. The trim removed 7 bases at V and 0 bases at J, leaving 12 bases unmatched. This CDR3 is CASDGRGDSSYEQYF. CDR3 DNA sequence: TGTGCCTCGGATGGTAGAGGGGACAGCTCCTACGAGCAGTACTTC.

Turning to this clone: The sample contains more than one DNA sequence encoding this CDR3. The chain is built from TRBV19 and TRBJ1-1; TRBD1 might be the D (5 bases). The CDR3 is 12 amino acids. Germline CDR1 and CDR2: LNHDA and SQIVND (reference sequence). The V end was cut by 3 bases, the J end by 6 bases, with 8 bases between. Here the CDR3 reads CASSIPGAEAFF. CDR3 nucleotide sequence: TGTGCCAGTAGTATTCCGGGGGCTGAAGCTTTCTTT.

V and J are TRBV7-8 and TRBJ2-2; unclear D gene. V dropped 0 bases and J dropped 4 bases, with 6 bases sitting between them. This CDR3 has 14 residues. CDR1 SGHVS and CDR2 FQNEAQ come from the germline V gene. CDR3 protein: CASSLATGTGELFF. DNA for the CDR3: TGTGCCAGCAGCTTAGCGACTGGCACCGGGGAGCTGTTTTTT.

The CDR3, as DNA: TGCGCCAGCACGGCGGACGGCCCGGACGGGCAGTACTTC. Residues: CASTADGPDGQYF. The chain links TRBV5-1 to TRBJ2-7; D is uncertain. Germline V gives CDR1 SGHRS, CDR2 YFSETQ. The CDR3 is 13 amino acids. V lost 6 bases and J 9 bases, leaving 19 bases between the germline ends.

The chain carries TRBV27 and TRBJ1-2, with D tentatively TRBD1 (6 bases). The V gene lost 1 base and the J gene lost 8 bases, with 17 bases spanning the gap. CDR1 and CDR2 (germline): MNHEY, SMNVEV (reference sequence). The CDR3 runs 15 residues. The CDR3 DNA sequence: TGTGCCAGCAGTTTATATTCTGGGGGGCGGATGGGCTACACCTTC. This gives the protein CASSLYSGGRMGYTF.

The CDR3 DNA is TGTGCCAGCAGCGTTGATATTAGCGGGGGGCAGTACTTC. This translates into CASSVDISGGQYF. The chain joins TRBV9 to TRBJ2-7; 9 positions agree with TRBD2. The CDR3 consists of 13 residues. V lost 2 bases and J lost 9; bases outside the gene matches: 6. Germline V gives CDR1 SGDLS, CDR2 YYNGEE.

V gene TRBV6-5 combines with J gene TRBJ2-2; 10 bases agree with TRBD2. Trimming cost V 6 bases and J 7 bases; bases outside gene matches: 8. The CDR3 totals 15 residues. Germline assignment: CDR1 MNHEY and CDR2 SVGAGI. The CDR3 here is CASRPTSGVGGELFF. CDR3 nucleotide sequence: TGTGCCAGCAGACCTACTAGCGGGGTGGGCGGGGAGCTGTTTTTT.

The rearrangement uses TRBV6-5 and TRBJ2-7, with D maybe TRBD1 (5 bases). This CDR3 has 15 residues. Germline CDR1 MNHEY, CDR2 SVGAGI. V lost 0 bases to trimming and J lost 6 bases, with 15 bases between them. This CDR3 is CASSYSDGRVTEQYF. The CDR3 bases are TGTGCCAGCAGTTACTCCGACGGCAGGGTGACCGAGCAGTACTTC.

V is TRBV11-2 and J is TRBJ2-7, with unresolved D. CDR3 length: 12 amino acids. The V and J ends lost 6 bases and 9 bases respectively, with 15 bases between them. Germline assignment: CDR1 SGHAT and CDR2 FQNNGV. CDR3 nucleotides: TGTGCCAGCAGAGGAGCACTCGGGTCGCAGTACTTC. Protein sequence: CASRGALGSQYF.

V is TRBV10-3 and J is TRBJ2-3, with 8 bases that match TRBD2. The CDR3 covers 14 residues. The germline V gene has CDR1 ENHRY and CDR2 SYGVKD. J was trimmed by 6 bases and V by 6 bases; bases with no gene match: 8. This CDR3 reads CAIRGGASGDTQYF. CDR3 coding DNA: TGTGCCATCAGGGGAGGGGCTAGCGGGGATACGCAGTATTTT.

The chain combines TRBV30 with TRBJ1-6; TRBD1 might be the D (5 bases). Trimming stripped 0 bases from V and 4 bases from J, with 19 bases between. The CDR3 contains 18 residues. Germline V lookup: CDR1 GTSNPN, CDR2 SVGIG (reference sequence). DNA of the CDR3: TGTGCCTGGAGTGTACAGAGTTCGGCCTGGGGGTATAATTCACCCCTCCACTTT. Amino acids: CAWSVQSSAWGYNSPLHF.

The V and J genes are TRBV19 and TRBJ2-7, with 7 nucleotides matching TRBD1. CDR1 and CDR2 from the germline V gene are LNHDA and SQIVND (reference sequence). Germline trimming cut 6 bases from V and 5 bases from J; bases unmatched to any gene: 10. This CDR3 has 14 residues. In nucleotides, the CDR3 is TGTGCCAGTAGCATCCCGACAGGGTGGAACGAGCAGTACTTC. It yields the protein CASSIPTGWNEQYF.